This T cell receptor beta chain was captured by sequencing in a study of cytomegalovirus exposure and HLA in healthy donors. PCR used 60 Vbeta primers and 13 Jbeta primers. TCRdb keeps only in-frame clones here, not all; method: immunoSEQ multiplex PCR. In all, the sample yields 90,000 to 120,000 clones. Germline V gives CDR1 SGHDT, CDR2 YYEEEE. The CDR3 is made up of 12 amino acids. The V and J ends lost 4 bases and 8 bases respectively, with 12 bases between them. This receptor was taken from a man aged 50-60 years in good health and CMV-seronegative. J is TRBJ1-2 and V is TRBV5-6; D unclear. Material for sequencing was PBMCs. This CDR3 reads CASSTLSGGYTF. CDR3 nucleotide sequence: TGTGCCAGCAGCACTTTATCGGGAGGCTACACCTTC. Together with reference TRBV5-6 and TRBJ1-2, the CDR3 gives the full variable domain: DAGVTQSPTHLIKTRGQQVTLRCSPKSGHDTVSWYQQALGQGPQFIFQYYEEEERQRGNFPDRFSGHQFPNYSSELNVNALLLGDSALYLCASSTLSGGYTFGSGTRLTVV.